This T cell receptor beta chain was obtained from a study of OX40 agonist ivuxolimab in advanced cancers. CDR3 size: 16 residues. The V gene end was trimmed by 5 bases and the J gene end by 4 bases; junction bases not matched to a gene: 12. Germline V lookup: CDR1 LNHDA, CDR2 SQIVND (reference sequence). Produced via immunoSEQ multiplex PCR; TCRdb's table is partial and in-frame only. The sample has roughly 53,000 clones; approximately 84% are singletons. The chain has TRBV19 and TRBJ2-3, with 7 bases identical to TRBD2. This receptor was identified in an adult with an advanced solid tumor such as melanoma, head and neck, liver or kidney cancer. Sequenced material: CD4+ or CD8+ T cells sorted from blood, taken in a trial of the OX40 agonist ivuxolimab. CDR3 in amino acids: CASSPKWGGGADTQYF. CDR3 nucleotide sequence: TGTGCCAGTAGTCCTAAGTGGGGGGGAGGCGCAGATACGCAGTATTTT.